These 10 T cell receptor beta chains share one sample of origin, sequenced in a study of blood T cell repertoires in COVID-19. Assay used: immunoSEQ multiplex PCR; TCRdb lists only in-frame clones, some missing. In the table there are 65,000 to 75,000 clones, about 81% of which are singletons. Sequencing was done on a sample of peripheral blood. These receptors all stem from an elderly man with acute or convalescent COVID-19.

This chain uses TRBV9 with TRBJ2-1; 14 bases line up with TRBD2. The CDR3 covers 20 residues. Germline V lookup: CDR1 SGDLS, CDR2 YYNGEE. Losses at the gene ends were 2 bases for V and 10 bases for J; bases not matched to a gene: 20. The CDR3 protein is CASSVLPGQTIGLAGGEQFF. The CDR3 DNA reads TGTGCCAGCAGCGTCTTACCGGGACAGACTATAGGACTAGCGGGAGGCGAGCAGTTCTTC.

The chain employs TRBV6-2 or TRBV6-3 and TRBJ2-7; TRBD1 is a possible D gene (6 bases). The germline V gene has CDR1 MNHEY and CDR2 SVGEGT. V dropped 3 bases and J dropped 5 bases, with 17 bases sitting between them. The CDR3 runs 15 residues. CDR3 DNA: TGTGCCAGCAGTTATCGTAGGACAGTTGAAAACGAGCAGTACTTC. Translation: CASSYRRTVENEQYF.

The gene calls are TRBV5-1 and TRBJ2-7, with 7 positions matching TRBD2. J was trimmed by 5 bases and V by 1 base; bases with no gene match: 6. Germline CDR1 SGHRS, CDR2 YFSETQ. The CDR3 extends over 14 amino acids. The CDR3 loop is CASSLLGGGDEQYF. CDR3 in DNA: TGCGCCAGCAGCTTGTTGGGGGGAGGGGACGAGCAGTACTTC.

This sequence joins TRBV6-5 and TRBJ1-2; 8 bases are shared with TRBD1. From germline, CDR1 is MNHEY and CDR2 SVGAGI. The CDR3 is made up of 15 amino acids. The J segment lost 7 bases and the V segment lost 5 bases, leaving 12 bases of the junction unmatched. Here the CDR3 reads CASSTGQGFGAGYTF. The CDR3, as DNA: TGTGCCAGCAGTACCGGACAGGGTTTCGGGGCTGGCTACACCTTC.

V usage is TRBV4-1 and J usage is TRBJ1-3; D may be TRBD1 (6 bases). Trimming pared 3 bases from V and 9 bases from J, leaving 24 bases between. The germline V gene has CDR1 MGHRA and CDR2 YSYEKL. The length of the CDR3 is 17 residues. CDR3 coding DNA: TGCGCCAGCAGCCAGGAAAGACGACAGGCTCCAGTGAGCACCATATATTTT. This encodes CASSQERRQAPVSTIYF.

The chain uses TRBV5-1 and TRBJ2-1; 7 nucleotides line up with TRBD1. Per germline, CDR1 SGHRS and CDR2 YFSETQ. This CDR3 is 12 amino acids long. The J segment lost 14 bases and the V segment lost 7 bases, leaving 12 bases of the junction unmatched. The CDR3 is CASGLTGVIKFF. CDR3 sequence (DNA): TGCGCCAGCGGACTCACAGGGGTTATTAAGTTCTTC.

V usage is TRBV28 and J usage is TRBJ2-3, with D possibly being TRBD2 (5 bases). The CDR3 contains 17 residues. Germline-derived CDR1 and CDR2 are MDHEN and SYDVKM. V dropped 7 bases and J dropped 2 bases, with 22 bases sitting between them. CDR3: CASTLPLAGDHTDTQYF. DNA for the CDR3: TGTGCCAGCACCCTTCCCCTTGCGGGCGATCACACAGATACGCAGTATTTT.

The gene calls are TRBV2 and TRBJ2-3; TRBD2 aligns across 8 bases. After removal of 6 bases from V and 6 bases from J, the junction contained 2 bases not matched to a gene. CDR3 size: 12 residues. CDR1 is SNHLY, CDR2 FYNNEI, per germline. The CDR3 DNA is TGTGCCAGCAGGACGGGGGGGGATACGCAGTATTTT. Amino acid sequence: CASRTGGDTQYF.

With respect to this clone: One end of the junction is discordant with germline, which a read error may explain. The V gene is TRBV3-1 (or the pseudogene TRBV3-2), the J gene TRBJ2-7, with 9 bases aligning to TRBD1. The CDR3 loop spans 15 amino acids. Germline V gene lookup returns CDR1 LGHDT and CDR2 YNNKEL (reference sequence). CDR3 sequence reads: CASSQEGQGQEEQYF. In DNA form, the CDR3 reads TGTGCCAGCAGCCAAGAGGGACAGGGCCAAGAAGAGCAATACTTC.

This rearrangement joins TRBV20-1 to TRBJ1-5; D unresolved. This CDR3 contains 11 residues. Looked up from germline, CDR1 is DFQATT and CDR2 is SNEGSKA (reference sequence). The V end lost 3 bases, the J end lost 7 bases, and 7 bases lay between the germline ends. CDR3 region: CSASPLQPQHF. The CDR3 DNA reads as TGCAGTGCTAGTCCCTTACAGCCCCAGCATTTT.